These T cell receptor beta chains were read from a single sample in a study of tumor-infiltrating lymphocytes in primary liver carcinoma. Each CDR3 protein is one row after TCRdb ran MiXCR on the multiplex PCR reads. The sample has fewer than 350,000 distinct CDR3 sequences; less than 65% are singletons. The sample comprised peripheral blood. The receptors were sampled from a middle-aged man with primary liver carcinoma and hepatitis B virus infection. Each CDR3 is given with its conserved first and last residue. D genes are given only for firm matches. Part of the rows lack a size; the others show once, few, many or a class for expanded clones.

NA,TRBV11-2,TRBJ2-7,TRBD2,TGTGCCAGCAGCTTATACCCCCGGACTAGAGGGACCTCCTACGAGCAGTACTTC,CASSLYPRTRGTSYEQYF
many,TRBV29-1,TRBJ1-2,TRBD1,TGCAGCGTGGACAGGGCTTATGGCTACACCTTC,CSVDRAYGYTF
NA,TRBV11-2,TRBJ2-1,NA,TGTGCCAGCAGCTTAGGAACTAGCATCAATGAGCAGTTCTTC,CASSLGTSINEQFF
NA,TRBV5-6,TRBJ2-7,TRBD2,TGTGCCAGCAGCTTTACGACTAGCGGGAGTTACGAGCAGTACTTC,CASSFTTSGSYEQYF
NA,TRBV19,TRBJ2-1,NA,TGTGCCAGTAGTATTCCTGGGGCGGGGAGTGAGCAGTTCTTC,CASSIPGAGSEQFF
few,TRBV10-3,TRBJ1-1,TRBD1,TGTGCCATCAGTGAGGGGGGACAGGTAAACACTGAAGCTTTCTTT,CAISEGGQVNTEAFF
NA,TRBV13,TRBJ2-3,TRBD2,TGTGCCAGCAGCTTAGGTGGGAGGGCCTCTCCAGATGCGCAGTATTTT,CASSLGGRASPDAQYF
NA,TRBV5-6,TRBJ2-7,TRBD2,TGTGCCAGCAGCTATTCCGGGACTAGCGGCTATGGGCAGTACTTC,CASSYSGTSGYGQYF
few,TRBV30,TRBJ2-1,NA,TGTGCCTGGAACATAGGTGGGACGGCGGACAATGAGCAGTTCTTC,CAWNIGGTADNEQFF
many,TRBV4-3,TRBJ1-4,NA,TGCGCCAGCAGCCAAGATGGCGCAGGTCGAAAACTGTTTTTT,CASSQDGAGRKLFF
many,TRBV11-2,TRBJ1-4,NA,TGTGCCAGCAGCCTAGGGGGTTCAGTCACTAATGAAAAACTGTTTTTT,CASSLGGSVTNEKLFF
few,TRBV5-1,TRBJ1-2,NA,TGCGCCAGCAGCTTGGCTTTGGGAAGCGGCTACACCTTC,CASSLALGSGYTF
NA,TRBV11-2,TRBJ2-5,NA,TGTGTCAGCAGCCCCAGCTTGGGGTCTCCGGGGACCCAGTACTTC,CVSSPSLGSPGTQYF
NA,TRBV11-2,TRBJ2-7,TRBD1,TGTGCCAGTGGCTCTCGGACAGGGGGCTACGAGCACTACTTC,CASGSRTGGYEHYF
few,TRBV6-6,TRBJ2-1,TRBD2,TGTGCCAGCAGTTACCTCGGGACTAGCGGGAGAGGAGAACAGAGCAATGAGCAGTTCTTC,CASSYLGTSGRGEQSNEQFF
NA,TRBV11-2,TRBJ1-2,NA,TGTGCCAGCAGCCGCCCAGACAGGAGTGGCTACACCTTC,CASSRPDRSGYTF
many,TRBV6-5,TRBJ1-1,TRBD1,TGTGCCAGCAGTCCCGGGACAGGGGGCCGCGGGAACACTGAAGCTTTCTTT,CASSPGTGGRGNTEAFF
NA,TRBV11-1,TRBJ2-3,NA,TGTGCCAGCAGCACCGAGCTAGCTGATACAGATACGCAGTATTTT,CASSTELADTDTQYF
few,TRBV11-1,TRBJ1-1,TRBD1,TGTGCCAGCAGCTCGTTTTACAGGGGGCTCGGTGAAGCTCTCTTT,CASSSFYRGLGEALF
NA,TRBV14,TRBJ2-2,NA,TGTGCCAGTAGCCCCTTCGGGGGGAACACCGGGGAGCTGTTTTTT,CASSPFGGNTGELFF
many,TRBV12-3/TRBV12-4,TRBJ2-2,TRBD1,TGTGCCAGCAAAAGGGGACAGGGAAACACCGGGGAGCTGTTTTTT,CASKRGQGNTGELFF
NA,TRBV28,TRBJ2-1,NA,TGTGCCAGCAGACCCGACAGGAAAGAGCAGTTCTTC,CASRPDRKEQFF
few,TRBV5-1,TRBJ2-7,TRBD1,TGCGCCAGCAGCTTACTGACAGGGGGGCCCTACGAGCAGTACTTC,CASSLLTGGPYEQYF
NA,TRBV5-1,TRBJ2-1,NA,TGCGCCAGCGGACATACAGGGAACCACAATGAGCAGTTCTTC,CASGHTGNHNEQFF
NA,TRBV6-5,TRBJ2-2,TRBD1,TGTGCCAGCAGTTCCGGGACAGGGGCGGCCGGGGAGCTGTTTTTT,CASSSGTGAAGELFF
NA,TRBV6-2/TRBV6-3,TRBJ1-5,TRBD1,TGTGCCAGCAGTAGTACTCGAAGCCCCTGGACAGGGAGAAATCAGCCCCAGCATTTT,CASSSTRSPWTGRNQPQHF
many,TRBV6-2/TRBV6-3,TRBJ2-1,NA,TGTGCCAGCAGTTACAGGAGTGTGTTCTACAATGAGCAGTTCTTC,CASSYRSVFYNEQFF
NA,TRBV11-1,TRBJ2-3,NA,TGTGCCAGCAGCGTTGCTGTCCACACAGATACGCAGTATTTT,CASSVAVHTDTQYF
NA,TRBV11-2,TRBJ2-7,TRBD2,TGTGCCAGCAGCGGCCACGGGAGGGATCTCTCCGAGCAGTACTTC,CASSGHGRDLSEQYF
NA,TRBV11-2,TRBJ2-7,NA,TGTGCCGGCAACTTAGAGGCCACCGCCTACGAGCAGTACTTC,CAGNLEATAYEQYF
many,TRBV10-1,TRBJ2-2,NA,TGCGCCAGCAGCCGGGACCCCGACGCCGGGGAGCTGTTTTTT,CASSRDPDAGELFF